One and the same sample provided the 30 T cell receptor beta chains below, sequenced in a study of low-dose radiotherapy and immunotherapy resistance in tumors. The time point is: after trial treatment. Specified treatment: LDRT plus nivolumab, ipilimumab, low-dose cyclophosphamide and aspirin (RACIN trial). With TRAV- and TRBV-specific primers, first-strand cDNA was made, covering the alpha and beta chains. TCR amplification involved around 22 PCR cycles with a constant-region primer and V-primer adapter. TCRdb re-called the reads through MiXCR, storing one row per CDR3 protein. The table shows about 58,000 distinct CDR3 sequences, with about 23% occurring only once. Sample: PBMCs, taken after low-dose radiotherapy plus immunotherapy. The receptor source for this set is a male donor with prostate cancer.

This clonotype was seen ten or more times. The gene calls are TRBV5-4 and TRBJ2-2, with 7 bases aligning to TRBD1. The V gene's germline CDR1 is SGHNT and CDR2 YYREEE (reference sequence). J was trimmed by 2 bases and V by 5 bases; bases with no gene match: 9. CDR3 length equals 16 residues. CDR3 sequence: CASRFHRGSNTGELFF. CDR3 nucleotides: TGTGCCAGCAGGTTCCACAGGGGAAGTAACACCGGGGAGCTGTTTTTT.

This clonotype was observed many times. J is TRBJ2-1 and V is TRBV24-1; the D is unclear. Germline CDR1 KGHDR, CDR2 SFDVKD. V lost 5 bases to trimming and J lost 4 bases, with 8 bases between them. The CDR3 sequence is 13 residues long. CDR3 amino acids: CATSGQLYNEQFF. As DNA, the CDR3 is TGTGCCACCAGTGGGCAGCTATACAATGAGCAGTTCTTC.

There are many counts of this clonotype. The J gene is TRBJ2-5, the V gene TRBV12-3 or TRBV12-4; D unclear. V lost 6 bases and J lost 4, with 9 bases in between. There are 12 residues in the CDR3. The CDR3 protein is CASRLVGETQYF. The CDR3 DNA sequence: TGTGCCAGCAGGTTGGTGGGAGAGACCCAGTACTTC.

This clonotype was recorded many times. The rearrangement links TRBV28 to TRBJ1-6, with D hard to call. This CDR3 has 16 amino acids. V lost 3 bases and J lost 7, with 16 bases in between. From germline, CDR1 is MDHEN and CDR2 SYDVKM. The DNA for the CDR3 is TGTGCCAGCAGTTTGGAGGGAGGGCGAATAAATTCACCCCTCCACTTT. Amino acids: CASSLEGGRINSPLHF.

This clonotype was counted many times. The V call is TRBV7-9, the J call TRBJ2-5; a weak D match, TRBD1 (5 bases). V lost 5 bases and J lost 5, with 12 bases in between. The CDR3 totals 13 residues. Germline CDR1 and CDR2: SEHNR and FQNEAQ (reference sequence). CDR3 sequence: CASSQGLAETQYF. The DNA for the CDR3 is TGTGCCAGCAGCCAGGGCCTCGCGGAGACCCAGTACTTC. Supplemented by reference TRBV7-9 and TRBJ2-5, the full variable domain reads DTGVSQNPRHKITKRGQNVTFRCDPISEHNRLYWYRQTLGQGPEFLTYFQNEAQLEKSRLLSDRFSAERPKGSFSTLEIQRTEQGDSAMYLCASSQGLAETQYFGPGTRLLVL.

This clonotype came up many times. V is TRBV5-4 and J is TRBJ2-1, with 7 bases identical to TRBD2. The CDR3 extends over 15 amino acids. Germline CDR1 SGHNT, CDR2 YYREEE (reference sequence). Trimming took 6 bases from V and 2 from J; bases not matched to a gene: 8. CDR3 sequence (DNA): TGTGCCAGCACCTCTGGAGCGGGGACCTACAATGAGCAGTTCTTC. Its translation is CASTSGAGTYNEQFF.

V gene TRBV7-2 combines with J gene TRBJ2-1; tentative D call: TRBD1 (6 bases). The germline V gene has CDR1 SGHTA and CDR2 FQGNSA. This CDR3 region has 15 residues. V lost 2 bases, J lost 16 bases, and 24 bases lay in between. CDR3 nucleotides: TGTGCCAGCAGCTTATTACCTGTGGGGGCCGTGGTGGGTTTCTTC. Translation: CASSLLPVGAVVGFF.

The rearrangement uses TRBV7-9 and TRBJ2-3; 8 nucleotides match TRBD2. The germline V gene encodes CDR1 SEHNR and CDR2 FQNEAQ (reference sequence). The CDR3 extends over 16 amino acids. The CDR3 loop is CAAAWDHGRVTDTQYF. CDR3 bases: TGTGCAGCAGCTTGGGACCACGGGAGGGTCACAGATACGCAGTATTTT.

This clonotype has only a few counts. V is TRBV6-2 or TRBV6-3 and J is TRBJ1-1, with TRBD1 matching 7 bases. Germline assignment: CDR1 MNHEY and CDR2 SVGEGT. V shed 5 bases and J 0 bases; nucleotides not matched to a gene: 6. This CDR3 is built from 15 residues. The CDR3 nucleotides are TGTGCCAGCAGTAGGGGGCAGGGGCTGAACACTGAAGCTTTCTTT. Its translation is CASSRGQGLNTEAFF.

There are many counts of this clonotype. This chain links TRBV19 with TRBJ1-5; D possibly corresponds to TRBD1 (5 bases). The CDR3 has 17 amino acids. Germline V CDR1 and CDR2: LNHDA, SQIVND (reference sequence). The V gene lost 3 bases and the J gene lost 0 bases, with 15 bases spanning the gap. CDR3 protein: CASSISGGGTSNQPQHF. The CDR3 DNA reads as TGTGCCAGTAGTATCTCTGGTGGTGGGACTAGCAATCAGCCCCAGCATTTT.

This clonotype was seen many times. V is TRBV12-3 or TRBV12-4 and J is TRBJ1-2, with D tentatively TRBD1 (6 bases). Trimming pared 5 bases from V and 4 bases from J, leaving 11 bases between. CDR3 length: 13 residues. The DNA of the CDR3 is TGTGCCAGCAGTCAGGACAGATTCTATGGCTACACCTTC. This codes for CASSQDRFYGYTF.

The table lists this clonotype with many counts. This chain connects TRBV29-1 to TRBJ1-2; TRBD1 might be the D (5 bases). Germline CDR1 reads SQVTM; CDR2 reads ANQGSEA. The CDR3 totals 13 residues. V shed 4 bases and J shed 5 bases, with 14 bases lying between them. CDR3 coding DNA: TGCAGCGTTGTCCAGGGAGTGGAGTATGGCTACACCTTC. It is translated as CSVVQGVEYGYTF.

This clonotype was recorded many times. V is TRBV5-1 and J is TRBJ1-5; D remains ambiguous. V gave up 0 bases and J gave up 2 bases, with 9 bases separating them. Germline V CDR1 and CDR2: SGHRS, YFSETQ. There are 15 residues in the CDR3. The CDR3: CASSLGGSGNQPQHF. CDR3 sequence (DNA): TGCGCCAGCAGCTTGGGAGGGTCCGGCAATCAGCCCCAGCATTTT.

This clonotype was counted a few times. The CDR3 coding sequence is TGTGCCAGCAGGACGACAGCCGGGGAGCTGTTTTTT. Translation: CASRTTAGELFF. The gene calls are TRBV12-3 or TRBV12-4 and TRBJ2-2; weak D call: TRBD1 (5 bases). This CDR3 comprises 12 residues. Deletions cut 6 bases from V and 6 bases from J, with 8 bases between.

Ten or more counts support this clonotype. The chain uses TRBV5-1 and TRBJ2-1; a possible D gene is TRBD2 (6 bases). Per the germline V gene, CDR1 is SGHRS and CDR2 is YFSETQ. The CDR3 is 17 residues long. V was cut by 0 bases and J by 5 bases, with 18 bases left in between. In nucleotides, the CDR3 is TGCGCCAGCAGCTTGGAAAGTAGCGGTCGGAGGGACAATGAGCAGTTCTTC. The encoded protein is CASSLESSGRRDNEQFF.

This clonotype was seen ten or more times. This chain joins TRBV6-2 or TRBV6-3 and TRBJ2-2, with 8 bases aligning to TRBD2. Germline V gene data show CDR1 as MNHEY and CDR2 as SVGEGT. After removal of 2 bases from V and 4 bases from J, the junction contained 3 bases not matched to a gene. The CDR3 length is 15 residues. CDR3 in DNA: TGTGCCAGCAGTTACAGCGGGGGTTTCACCGGGGAGCTGTTTTTT. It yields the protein CASSYSGGFTGELFF.

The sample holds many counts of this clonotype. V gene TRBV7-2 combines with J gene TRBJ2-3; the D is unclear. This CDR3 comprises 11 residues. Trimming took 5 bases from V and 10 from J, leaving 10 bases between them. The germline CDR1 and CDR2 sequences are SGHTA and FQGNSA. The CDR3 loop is CASSDRYSQYF. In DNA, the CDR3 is TGTGCCAGCAGCGATAGATACTCGCAGTATTTT.

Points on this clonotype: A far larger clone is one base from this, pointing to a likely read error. The CDR3 nucleotides read TGTGCCAGCGGCGAGAAACTAGCTAGCGAGCAGTACTTC. Encoded protein: CASGEKLASEQYF. The rearrangement uses TRBV5-3 and TRBJ2-7, with D possibly being TRBD2 (6 bases). TRBV5-3 is classed as an ORF, of uncertain function. V gave up 8 bases and J gave up 6 bases, with 18 bases separating them. This CDR3 has 13 residues.

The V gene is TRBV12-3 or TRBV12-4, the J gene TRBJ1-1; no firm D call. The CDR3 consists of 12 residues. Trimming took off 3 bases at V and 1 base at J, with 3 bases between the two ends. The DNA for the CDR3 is TGTGCCAGCAGTTTTGGGAACACTGAAGCTTTCTTT. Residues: CASSFGNTEAFF.

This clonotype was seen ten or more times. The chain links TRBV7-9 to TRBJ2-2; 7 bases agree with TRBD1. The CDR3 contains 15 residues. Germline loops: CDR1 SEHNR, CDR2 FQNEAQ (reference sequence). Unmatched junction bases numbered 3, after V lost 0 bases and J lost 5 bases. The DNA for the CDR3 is TGTGCCAGCAGCTTAGCCGGGACAGCGACCGGGGAGCTGTTTTTT. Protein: CASSLAGTATGELFF.

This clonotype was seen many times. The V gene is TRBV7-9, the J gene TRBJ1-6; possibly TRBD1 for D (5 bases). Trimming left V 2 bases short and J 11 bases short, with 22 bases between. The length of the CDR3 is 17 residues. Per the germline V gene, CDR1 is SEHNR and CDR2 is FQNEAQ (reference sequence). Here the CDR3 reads CASSLNAGGTTGTPLHF. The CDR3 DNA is TGTGCCAGCAGCTTAAACGCGGGGGGAACTACCGGGACACCCCTCCACTTT.

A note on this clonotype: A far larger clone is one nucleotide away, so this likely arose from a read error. CDR3 region: CASRVGQAPTYEQFF. The CDR3 coding sequence is TGTGCCAGCAGGGTAGGGCAGGCCCCAACCTACGAGCAGTTCTTC. V and J are TRBV7-2 and TRBJ2-1; D ambiguous. CDR1 and CDR2 (germline): SGHTA, FQGNSA. The CDR3 has 15 residues. V was trimmed by 6 bases and J by 10 bases, leaving 22 bases between them.

The DNA of the CDR3 is TGTGCCAGCAGGACAGGGGGCCTGGCCAACGTCCTGACTTTC. As protein: CASRTGGLANVLTF. This chain uses TRBV27 with TRBJ2-6; 10 nucleotides line up with TRBD1. From germline, CDR1 is MNHEY and CDR2 SMNVEV (reference sequence). The V and J ends lost 6 bases and 6 bases, in that order; junction bases with no gene match: 2. The CDR3 consists of 14 residues.

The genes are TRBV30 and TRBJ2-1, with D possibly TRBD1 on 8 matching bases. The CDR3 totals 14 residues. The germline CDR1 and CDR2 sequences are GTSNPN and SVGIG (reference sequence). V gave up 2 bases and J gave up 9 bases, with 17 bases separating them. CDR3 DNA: TGTGCCTGGAGTACAGGGGGGGGACGGGTTGAGCAGTTCTTC. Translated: CAWSTGGGRVEQFF.

CDR3 loop: CASSAWTGGARAEAFF. In DNA, the CDR3 is TGTGCCAGCAGTGCCTGGACAGGGGGCGCGAGGGCTGAAGCTTTCTTT. This rearrangement joins TRBV28 to TRBJ1-1; 11 bases map to TRBD1. Trimming took 5 bases from V and 6 from J; bases not matched to a gene: 11. The germline V gene encodes CDR1 MDHEN and CDR2 SYDVKM. The CDR3 is 16 amino acids. The whole variable domain, filled in from reference TRBV28 and TRBJ1-1, reads DVKVTQSSRYLVKRTGEKVFLECVQDMDHENMFWYRQDPGLGLRLIYFSYDVKMKEKGDIPEGYSVSREKKERFSLILESASTNQTSMYLCASSAWTGGARAEAFFGQGTRLTVV.

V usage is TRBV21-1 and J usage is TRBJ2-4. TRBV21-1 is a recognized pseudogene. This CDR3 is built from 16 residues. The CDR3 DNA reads TGTGCCAGCAGCAAAGAGCTCACTGGGTTAAAAAACATTCAGTACTTC. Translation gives CASSKELTGLKNIQYF.

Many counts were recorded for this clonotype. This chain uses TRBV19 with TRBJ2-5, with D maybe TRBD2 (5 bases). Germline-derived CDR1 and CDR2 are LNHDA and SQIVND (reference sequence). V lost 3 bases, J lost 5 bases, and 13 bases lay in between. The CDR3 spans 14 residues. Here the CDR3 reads CASSIKVGGETQYF. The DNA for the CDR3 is TGTGCCAGTAGTATCAAAGTCGGAGGTGAGACCCAGTACTTC.

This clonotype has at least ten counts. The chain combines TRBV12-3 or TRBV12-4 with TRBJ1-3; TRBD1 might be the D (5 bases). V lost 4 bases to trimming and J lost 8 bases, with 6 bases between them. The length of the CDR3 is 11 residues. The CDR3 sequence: CASSSGDTIYF. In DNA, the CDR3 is TGTGCCAGCAGTTCGGGGGACACCATATATTTT.

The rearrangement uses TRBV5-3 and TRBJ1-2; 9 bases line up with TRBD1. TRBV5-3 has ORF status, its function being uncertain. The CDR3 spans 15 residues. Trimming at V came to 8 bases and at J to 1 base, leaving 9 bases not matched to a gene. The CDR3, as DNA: TGTGCCAGCAGCCCCCCGACAGGGGGTAACTATGGCTACACCTTC. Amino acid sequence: CASSPPTGGNYGYTF.

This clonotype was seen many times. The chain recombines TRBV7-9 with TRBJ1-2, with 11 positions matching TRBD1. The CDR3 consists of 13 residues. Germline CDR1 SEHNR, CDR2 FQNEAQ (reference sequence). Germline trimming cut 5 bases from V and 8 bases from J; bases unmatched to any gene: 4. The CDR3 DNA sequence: TGTGCCAGCAGCCGGACAGGGGGCGCGGGCTACACCTTC. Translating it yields CASSRTGGAGYTF. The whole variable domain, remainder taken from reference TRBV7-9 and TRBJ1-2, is DTGVSQNPRHKITKRGQNVTFRCDPISEHNRLYWYRQTLGQGPEFLTYFQNEAQLEKSRLLSDRFSAERPKGSFSTLEIQRTEQGDSAMYLCASSRTGGAGYTFGSGTRLTVV.